This section outlines one T cell receptor beta chain sequence together with its context. The data were taken from a study of shared clonotypes between healthy human individuals. Selected positively for CCR7 and CD45RO-negative, naive CD8 cells excluded terminally differentiated effector memory CD45RA+ cells. Here immunoSEQ multiplex PCR was the method, and the copy in TCRdb shows in-frame clones only, minus some. The data show around 2,000,000 clones, roughly 91% seen once. The TCR was taken from a man between 18 and 35 years old in good health. Some clones in this sample may be carry-over from other donors' samples. Sequencing used naive CD8+ T cells from PBMCs.

CDR3 loop: CSVVSGGEQYF. Here the CDR3 DNA reads TGCAGCGTTGTGTCGGGGGGCGAGCAGTACTTC. The gene calls are TRBV29-1 and TRBJ2-5; TRBD2 aligns across 7 bases. With the DNA end fitting TRBJ2-7 better, the J assignment may be wrong. The CDR3 loop spans 11 amino acids. Germline CDR1 SQVTM, CDR2 ANQGSEA.